The source of this TCR beta chain is a study of CD8 T cells in ankylosing spondylitis. This clonotype was seen only a few times. Its specificity is unknown. Trimming removed 6 bases from V and 4 bases from J; junction bases left unmatched: 5. The V gene's germline CDR1 is MGHDK and CDR2 SYGVNS. The CDR3 has 13 amino acids. The study's findings and limits: The study identified a TCR beta motif of several highly homologous variants that appeared characteristic of ankylosing spondylitis blood.

Quantitative 5'-RACE with molecular barcodes produced the TCR beta libraries. One entry per CDR3 protein results from TCRdb running MiXCR on the 5' RACE reads. The repertoire includes about 400,000 distinct CDR3 sequences, about a fifth of them detected once, and about 16% sits in the top ten. Sequencing input: blood, either unsorted or a sorted T cell fraction (not recorded which). V and J are TRBV25-1 and TRBJ2-5; 7 bases fit TRBD1. This clonotype originated in a male donor with ankylosing spondylitis. The CDR3 DNA sequence: TGTGCCAGCAGGGACAGGCTTTTAGAGACCCAGTACTTC. Protein: CASRDRLLETQYF.